This TCR beta chain was observed in a study of control samples from healthy donors and cancer patients. Sequencing was performed with immunoSEQ multiplex PCR; in TCRdb, only in-frame clones are kept and a portion is missing. The table lists 150,000 to 200,000 clones, 91% of them singletons, with approximately 1.5% in the top ten. Trimming took 7 bases from V and 7 from J, leaving 11 bases between them. Germline CDR1 and CDR2: MNHEY and SVGAGI. The CDR3 is made up of 11 amino acids. The TCR was taken from a woman in her twenties or thirties in good health. The source material was blood. V gene TRBV6-5 combines with J gene TRBJ2-7; D not resolved. CDR3 DNA sequence: TGTGCCAGCATTATCCATCGGGAGCAGTACTTC. Its translation is CASIIHREQYF.